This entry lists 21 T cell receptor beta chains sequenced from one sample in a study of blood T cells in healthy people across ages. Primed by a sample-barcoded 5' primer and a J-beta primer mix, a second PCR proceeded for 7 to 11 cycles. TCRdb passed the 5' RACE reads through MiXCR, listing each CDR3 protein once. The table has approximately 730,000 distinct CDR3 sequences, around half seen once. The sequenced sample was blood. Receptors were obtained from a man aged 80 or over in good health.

CDR3 in amino acids: CASSYTGGTYNEQYF. In DNA form, the CDR3 reads TGTGCCAGCAGTTACACAGGGGGGACCTACAATGAGCAGTACTTC. This chain joins TRBV6-5 and TRBJ2-1; 8 bases agree with TRBD1. The end of the DNA aligns better with TRBJ2-7, so the J call may be wrong. The CDR3 is 15 residues long. CDR1 is MNHEY, CDR2 SVGAGI, per germline.

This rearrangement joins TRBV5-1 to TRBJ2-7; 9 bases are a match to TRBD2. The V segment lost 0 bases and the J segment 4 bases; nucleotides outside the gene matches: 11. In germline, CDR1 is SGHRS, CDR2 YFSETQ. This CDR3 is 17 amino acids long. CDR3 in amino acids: CASSLAGSGSFPYEQYF. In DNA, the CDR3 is TGCGCCAGCAGCTTGGCCGGTAGCGGGAGTTTTCCGTACGAGCAGTACTTC. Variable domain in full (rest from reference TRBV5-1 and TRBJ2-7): KAGVTQTPRYLIKTRGQQVTLSCSPISGHRSVSWYQQTPGQGLQFLFEYFSETQRNKGNFPGRFSGRQFSNSRSEMNVSTLELGDSALYLCASSLAGSGSFPYEQYFGPGTRLTVT.

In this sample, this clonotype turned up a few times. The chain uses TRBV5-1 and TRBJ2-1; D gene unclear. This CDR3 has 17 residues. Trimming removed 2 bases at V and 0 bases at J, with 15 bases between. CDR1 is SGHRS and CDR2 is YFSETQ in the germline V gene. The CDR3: CASSFLLTESSYNEQFF. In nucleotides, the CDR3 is TGCGCCAGCAGCTTCTTGCTAACTGAGAGCTCCTACAATGAGCAGTTCTTC.

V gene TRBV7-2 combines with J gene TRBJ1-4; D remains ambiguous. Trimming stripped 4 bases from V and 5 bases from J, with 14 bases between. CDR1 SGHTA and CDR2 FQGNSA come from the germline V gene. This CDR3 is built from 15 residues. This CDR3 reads CASSSSSVPNEKLFF. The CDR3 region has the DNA TGTGCCAGCAGCTCGTCTAGCGTCCCGAATGAAAAACTGTTTTTT.

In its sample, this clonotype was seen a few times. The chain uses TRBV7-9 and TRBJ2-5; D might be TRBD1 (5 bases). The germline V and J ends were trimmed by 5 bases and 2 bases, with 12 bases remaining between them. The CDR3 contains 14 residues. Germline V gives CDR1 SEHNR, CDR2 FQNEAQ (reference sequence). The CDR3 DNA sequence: TGTGCCAGCAGCACGACAGTGCTACAAGAGACCCAGTACTTC. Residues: CASSTTVLQETQYF.

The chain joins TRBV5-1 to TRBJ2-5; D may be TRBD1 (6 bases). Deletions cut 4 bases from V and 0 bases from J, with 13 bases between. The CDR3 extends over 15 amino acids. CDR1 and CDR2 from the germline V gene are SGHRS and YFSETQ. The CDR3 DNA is TGCGCCAGCAGCACAGCCGGGACACACCAAGAGACCCAGTACTTC. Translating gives CASSTAGTHQETQYF. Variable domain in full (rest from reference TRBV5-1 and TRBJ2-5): KAGVTQTPRYLIKTRGQQVTLSCSPISGHRSVSWYQQTPGQGLQFLFEYFSETQRNKGNFPGRFSGRQFSNSRSEMNVSTLELGDSALYLCASSTAGTHQETQYFGPGTRLLVL.

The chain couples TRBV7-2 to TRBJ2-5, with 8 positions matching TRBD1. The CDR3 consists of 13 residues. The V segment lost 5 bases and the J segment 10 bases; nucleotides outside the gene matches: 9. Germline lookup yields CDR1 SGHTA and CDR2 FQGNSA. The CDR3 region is CASSPGQGRVQYF. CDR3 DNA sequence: TGTGCCAGCAGCCCCGGACAGGGACGGGTCCAGTACTTC.

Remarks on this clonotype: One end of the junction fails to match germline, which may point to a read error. CDR3 sequence: CASSPRNEELFF. For the CDR3, the DNA is TGTGCCAGCTCACCCAGGAATGAAGAACTGTTTTTT. The V gene is TRBV18, the J gene TRBJ1-4, with unresolved D. CDR3 length: 12 residues. CDR1 KGHSH and CDR2 LQKENI come from the germline V gene. Drawing the rest from reference TRBV18 and TRBJ1-4, the complete variable domain is NAGVMQNPRHLVRRRGQEARLRCSPMKGHSHVYWYRQLPEEGLKFMVYLQKENIIDESGMPKERFSAEFPKEGPSILRIQQVVRGDSAAYFCASSPRNEELFFGSGTQLSVL.

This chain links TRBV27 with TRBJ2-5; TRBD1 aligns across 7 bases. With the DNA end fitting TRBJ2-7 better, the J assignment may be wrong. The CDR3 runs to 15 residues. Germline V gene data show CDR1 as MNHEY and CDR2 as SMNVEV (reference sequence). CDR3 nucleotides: TGTGCCAGCAGTTTAAGCCGGACAGGCTCGGGCGAGCAGTACTTC. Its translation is CASSLSRTGSGEQYF.

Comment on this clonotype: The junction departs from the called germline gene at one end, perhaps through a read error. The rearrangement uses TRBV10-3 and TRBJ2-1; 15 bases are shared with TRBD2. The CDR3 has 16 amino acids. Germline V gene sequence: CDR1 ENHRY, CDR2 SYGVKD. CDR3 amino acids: CATSEPGLAGGNEQFF. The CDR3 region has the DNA TGTGCCACCAGTGAGCCGGGACTAGCGGGAGGCAATGAGCAGTTCTTC.

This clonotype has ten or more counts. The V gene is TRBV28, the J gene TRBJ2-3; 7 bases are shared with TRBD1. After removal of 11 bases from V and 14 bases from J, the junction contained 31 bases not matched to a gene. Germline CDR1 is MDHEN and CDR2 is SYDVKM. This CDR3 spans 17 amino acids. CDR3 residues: CACPPTDLTGISRYAYF. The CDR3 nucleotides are TGTGCCTGTCCCCCCACTGACCTGACAGGGATATCCAGATACGCGTATTTT.

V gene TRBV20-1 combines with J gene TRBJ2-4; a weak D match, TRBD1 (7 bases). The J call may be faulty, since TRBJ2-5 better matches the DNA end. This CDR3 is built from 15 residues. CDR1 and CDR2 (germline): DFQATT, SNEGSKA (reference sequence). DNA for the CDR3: TGCAGTGCTAGGGGGGGACAGAATCTCCAAGAGACCCAGTACTTC. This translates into CSARGGQNLQETQYF.

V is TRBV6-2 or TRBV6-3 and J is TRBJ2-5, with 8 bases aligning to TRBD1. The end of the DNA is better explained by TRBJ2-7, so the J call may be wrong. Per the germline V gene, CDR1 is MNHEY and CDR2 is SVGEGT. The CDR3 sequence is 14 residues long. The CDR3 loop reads CASSYGQGAGEQYF. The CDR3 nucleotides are TGTGCCAGCAGTTACGGGCAGGGGGCTGGCGAGCAGTACTTC.

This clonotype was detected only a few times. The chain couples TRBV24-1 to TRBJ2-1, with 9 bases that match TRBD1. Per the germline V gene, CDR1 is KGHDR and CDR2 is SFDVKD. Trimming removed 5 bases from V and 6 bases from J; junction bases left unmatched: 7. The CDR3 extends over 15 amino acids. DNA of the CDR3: TGTGCCACCAGTGCCTTGGGACAGGGCATCAATGAGCAGTTCTTC. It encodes CATSALGQGINEQFF.

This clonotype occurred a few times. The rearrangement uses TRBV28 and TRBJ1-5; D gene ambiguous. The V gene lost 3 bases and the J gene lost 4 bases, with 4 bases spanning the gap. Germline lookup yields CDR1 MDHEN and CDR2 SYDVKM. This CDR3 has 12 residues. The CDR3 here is CASSLLNQPQHF. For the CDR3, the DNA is TGTGCCAGCAGTTTGTTAAATCAGCCCCAGCATTTT.

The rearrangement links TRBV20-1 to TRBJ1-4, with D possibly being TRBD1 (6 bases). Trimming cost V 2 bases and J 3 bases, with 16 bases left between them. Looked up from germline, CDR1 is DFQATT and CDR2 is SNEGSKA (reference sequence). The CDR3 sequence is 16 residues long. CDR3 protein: CSARPLDRDSNEKLFF. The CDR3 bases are TGCAGTGCTAGACCTCTGGACAGAGATTCTAATGAAAAACTGTTTTTT.

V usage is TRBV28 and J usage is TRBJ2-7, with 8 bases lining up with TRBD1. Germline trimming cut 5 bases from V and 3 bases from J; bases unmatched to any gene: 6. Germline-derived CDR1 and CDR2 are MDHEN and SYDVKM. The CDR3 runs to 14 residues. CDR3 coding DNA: TGTGCCAGCAGTCGGACAGGGATTTTCTACGAGCAGTACTTC. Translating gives CASSRTGIFYEQYF.

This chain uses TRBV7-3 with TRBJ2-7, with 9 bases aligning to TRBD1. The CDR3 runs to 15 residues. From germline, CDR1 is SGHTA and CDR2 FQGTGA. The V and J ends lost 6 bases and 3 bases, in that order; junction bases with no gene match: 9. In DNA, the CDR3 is TGTGCCAGCAGGGAGAAGGGGGGACAGGGCTACGAGCAGTACTTC. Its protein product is CASREKGGQGYEQYF. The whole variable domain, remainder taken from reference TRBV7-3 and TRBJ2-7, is GAGVSQTPSNKVTEKGKYVELRCDPISGHTALYWYRQSLGQGPEFLIYFQGTGAADDSGLPNDRFFAVRPEGSVSTLKIQRTERGDSAVYLCASREKGGQGYEQYFGPGTRLTVT.

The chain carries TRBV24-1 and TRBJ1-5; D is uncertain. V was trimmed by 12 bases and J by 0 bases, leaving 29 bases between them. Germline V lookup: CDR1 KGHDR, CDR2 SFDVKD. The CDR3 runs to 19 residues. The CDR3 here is CASPQIRRRDGDSNQPQHF. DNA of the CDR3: TGTGCCTCTCCTCAAATACGGAGGAGGGATGGGGATAGCAATCAGCCCCAGCATTTT.

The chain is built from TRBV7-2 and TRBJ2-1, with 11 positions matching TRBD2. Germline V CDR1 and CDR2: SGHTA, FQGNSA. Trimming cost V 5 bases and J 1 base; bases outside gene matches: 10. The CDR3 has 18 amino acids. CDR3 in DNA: TGTGCCAGCAGCCGCCCTACGCGACTAGCGGGGTCCTACAATGAGCAGTTCTTC. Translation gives CASSRPTRLAGSYNEQFF.

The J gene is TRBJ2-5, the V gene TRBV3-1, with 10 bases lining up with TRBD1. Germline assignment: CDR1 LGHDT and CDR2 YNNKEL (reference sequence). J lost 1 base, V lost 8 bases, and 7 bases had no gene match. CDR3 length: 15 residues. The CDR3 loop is CASQGTGDSQETQYF. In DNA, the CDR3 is TGTGCCAGCCAGGGGACAGGGGACTCCCAAGAGACCCAGTACTTC.